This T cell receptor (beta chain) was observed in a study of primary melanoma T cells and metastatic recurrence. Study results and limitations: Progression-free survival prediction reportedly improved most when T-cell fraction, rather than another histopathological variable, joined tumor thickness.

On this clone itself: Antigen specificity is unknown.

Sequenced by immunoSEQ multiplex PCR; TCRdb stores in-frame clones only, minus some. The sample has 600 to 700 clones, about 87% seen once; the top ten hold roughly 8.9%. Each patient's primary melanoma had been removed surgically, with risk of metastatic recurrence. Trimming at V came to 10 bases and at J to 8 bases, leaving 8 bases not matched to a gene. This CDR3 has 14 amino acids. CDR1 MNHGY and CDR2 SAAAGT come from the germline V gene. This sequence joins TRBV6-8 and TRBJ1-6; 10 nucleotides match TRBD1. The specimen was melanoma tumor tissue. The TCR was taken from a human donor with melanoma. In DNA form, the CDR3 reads TGTGCCATCAGCCGGACAGGGGGAGATTCACCCCTCCACTTT. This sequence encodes CAISRTGGDSPLHF.